This T cell receptor beta chain was observed in a study of cytomegalovirus exposure and HLA in healthy donors. With 0 bases removed from V and 1 base from J, the gap between germline ends came to 7 bases. The CDR3 runs to 14 residues. Germline values: CDR1 LGHNA, CDR2 YSLEER. The donors were in the roughly 110-subject validation cohort; that cohort was separate from the approximately 670-subject first cohort. Turning to this clone: What it binds is unknown.

Some clones are missing from TCRdb's copy, which holds only in-frame ones; the method was immunoSEQ multiplex PCR. The sample includes around 150,000 clones, about 90% of them seen just once. General study results and limits: Cytomegalovirus-associated TCR beta chains were listed, numbering 150 to 200. The classifier reportedly diagnosed cytomegalovirus status with high sensitivity and specificity.

Sequenced material: PBMCs. The chain joins TRBV4-3 to TRBJ2-7, with D perhaps matching TRBD1 (5 bases). The clonotype was recovered from a woman under 30 in good health and CMV-seropositive. DNA of the CDR3: TGCGCCAGCAGCCAAGAGACAGCTTCCTACGAGCAGTACTTC. It is translated as CASSQETASYEQYF.